This TCR beta chain emerged from a study of shared clonotypes between healthy human individuals. Study as a whole: A few men and a couple of women, aged 18 to 49, were donors. The study used three CD4 naive, three CD4 memory, two CD8 naive and one CD8 memory plate per donor. Whole-study findings and limits: The naive CD4 repertoires of four donors were compared, and about 5% of clonotypes were shared.

Profiling relied on immunoSEQ multiplex PCR, and the TCRdb table lists in-frame clones only, not all of them. The sample holds around 560,000 clones, 85% to 95% seen once. CD45RO-negative, CCR7-selected cells formed the naive CD8 fraction, which excluded terminally differentiated effector memory CD45RA+ cells. The CDR3 consists of 11 residues. Germline V gives CDR1 SQVTM, CDR2 ANQGSEA. Trimming took 4 bases from V and 6 from J, leaving 10 bases between them. About this clone: Antigen unknown.

Sequencing used naive CD8+ T cells sorted from blood. This clonotype was obtained from a woman aged 25 to 39 in good health. V is TRBV29-1 and J is TRBJ2-7, with D possibly TRBD2 on 6 matching bases. Here the CDR3 DNA reads TGCAGCGTTGTAGGGGACTTCGAGCAGTACTTC. Its translation is CSVVGDFEQYF.